This TCR beta chain was recorded in a study of blood T cells in healthy people across ages. CDR1 is SGHRS and CDR2 is YFSETQ in the germline V gene. The CDR3 is 18 amino acids. V dropped 4 bases and J dropped 0; count of bases not matched to a gene: 11. A second PCR of 7 to 11 cycles used a sample-barcoded 5' primer and a J-beta primer mix. TCRdb re-called the 5' RACE reads through MiXCR, storing one row per CDR3 protein. The sample contains roughly 800,000 distinct CDR3 sequences, around 25% of which appear only once. This clonotype came up a few times. These same data were also listed under a study on T cells of mothers and their children.

The genes are TRBV5-1 and TRBJ2-1, with 9 bases that match TRBD2. Sequenced material: blood. The clonotype originates from a boy between 10 and 17 years old in good health. The CDR3 nucleotides are TGCGCCAGCAGCCCTGTAGCGGGAGCCCTTCTCTCCTACAATGAGCAGTTCTTC. Protein sequence: CASSPVAGALLSYNEQFF.